Following are 22 T cell receptor beta chains from one sample sequenced in a study of technical replicates of blood from a few donors. The data were produced by immunoSEQ multiplex PCR, yet TCRdb's version contains in-frame clones alone and is incomplete. The sample includes approximately 75,000 clones, 95% to 98% of them seen just once. Material for sequencing was T cells isolated from PBMCs. The receptor source for this set is a human donor in good health.

This chain connects TRBV11-2 to TRBJ2-1, with no clear D. The germline V and J ends were trimmed by 7 bases and 8 bases, with 15 bases remaining between them. Germline V gene data show CDR1 as SGHAT and CDR2 as FQNNGV. The CDR3 spans 13 residues. CDR3 in amino acids: CASMRQVVDEQFF. CDR3 sequence (DNA): TGTGCCAGCATGCGACAAGTAGTCGATGAGCAGTTCTTC. Using reference TRBV11-2 and TRBJ2-1 for the parts outside the CDR3, the full variable domain is EAGVAQSPRYKIIEKRQSVAFWCNPISGHATLYWYQQILGQGPKLLIQFQNNGVVDDSQLPKDRFSAERLKGVDSTLKIQPAKLEDSAVYLCASMRQVVDEQFFGPGTRLTVL.

This chain links TRBV9 with TRBJ2-1; 10 bases match TRBD1. Germline CDR1 is SGDLS and CDR2 is YYNGEE. The CDR3 spans 16 residues. The V gene end was trimmed by 0 bases and the J gene end by 8 bases; junction bases not matched to a gene: 8. The CDR3 sequence: CASSVGPSTGGDEQFF. The DNA for the CDR3 is TGTGCCAGCAGCGTAGGCCCCTCGACAGGGGGCGATGAGCAGTTCTTC.

The chain recombines TRBV7-9 with TRBJ2-7; D not certain. The CDR3 has 16 residues. Germline assignment: CDR1 SEHNR and CDR2 FQNEAQ (reference sequence). V shed 3 bases and J shed 7 bases, with 22 bases lying between them. CDR3 protein: CASSLPTQLELKEQYF. CDR3 sequence (DNA): TGTGCCAGCAGCTTGCCGACCCAGCTAGAGTTGAAGGAGCAGTACTTC.

The V call is TRBV18, the J call TRBJ1-3, with unresolved D. The CDR3 covers 14 residues. Germline V gene lookup returns CDR1 KGHSH and CDR2 LQKENI. The germline V and J ends were trimmed by 2 bases and 4 bases, with 9 bases remaining between them. CDR3 sequence (DNA): TGTGCCAGCTCACCAGGCGGTTCCGGAAACACCATATATTTT. Translating gives CASSPGGSGNTIYF.

This sequence joins TRBV4-1 and TRBJ2-7; 9 bases agree with TRBD2. Losses at the gene ends were 0 bases for V and 4 bases for J; bases not matched to a gene: 7. The CDR3 length is 16 residues. Looked up from germline, CDR1 is MGHRA and CDR2 is YSYEKL. The chain's CDR3 is CASSQDNGLAQYEQYF. The CDR3, as DNA: TGCGCCAGCAGCCAAGATAACGGACTAGCGCAGTACGAGCAGTACTTC.

The chain recombines TRBV4-1 with TRBJ2-7; TRBD2 matches 8 bases. Germline V gives CDR1 MGHRA, CDR2 YSYEKL. V gave up 3 bases and J gave up 3 bases; unmatched junction bases: 7. This CDR3 is built from 15 residues. The CDR3 bases are TGCGCCAGCAGCCACATTAGCGGGAAAGGCTACGAGCAGTACTTC. Protein sequence: CASSHISGKGYEQYF.

The CDR3 DNA follows: TGTGCCACCAGCAGAGGAAGGGGGCGCAGCTCTGGGGCCAACGTCCTGACTTTC. Amino acid sequence: CATSRGRGRSSGANVLTF. This chain connects TRBV15 to TRBJ2-6; 7 bases are a match to TRBD1. Germline V lookup: CDR1 LNHNV, CDR2 YYDKDF (reference sequence). V lost 1 base and J lost 0; bases outside the gene matches: 6. This CDR3 has 18 amino acids.

This chain uses TRBV11-3 with TRBJ2-7, with 7 bases lining up with TRBD2. V gave up 2 bases and J gave up 4 bases; unmatched junction bases: 14. The CDR3 consists of 17 residues. In germline, CDR1 is SGHNT, CDR2 YENEEA. In DNA, the CDR3 is TGTGCCAGCAGCTTAAGAACTCTCGGGACTACTATGTACGAGCAGTACTTC. Protein: CASSLRTLGTTMYEQYF.

The rearrangement joins TRBV9 to TRBJ1-2; D is ambiguous. V was clipped by 0 bases and J by 2 bases, with 8 bases between them. Germline V CDR1 and CDR2: SGDLS, YYNGEE. The CDR3 is 14 amino acids. Here the CDR3 DNA reads TGTGCCAGCAGCGTAGATTCATCCAACTATGGCTACACCTTC. It is translated as CASSVDSSNYGYTF. Full variable domain (outside the CDR3, taken from reference TRBV9 and TRBJ1-2): DSGVTQTPKHLITATGQRVTLRCSPRSGDLSVYWYQQSLDQGLQFLIQYYNGEERAKGNILERFSAQQFPDLHSELNLSSLELGDSALYFCASSVDSSNYGYTFGSGTRLTVV.

The rearrangement links TRBV10-1 to TRBJ2-3; 10 positions match TRBD2. From germline, CDR1 is WNHNN and CDR2 SYGVQD (reference sequence). The junction had 3 bases not matched to a gene; V was cut back by 0 bases and J by 0 bases. This CDR3 region has 17 residues. The CDR3 here is CASSESSLAGSTDTQYF. DNA of the CDR3: TGCGCCAGCAGTGAGTCTTCACTAGCGGGAAGCACAGATACGCAGTATTTT.

This sequence joins TRBV18 and TRBJ1-1, with unresolved D. CDR1 is KGHSH, CDR2 LQKENI, per germline. The V end was cut by 6 bases, the J end by 6 bases, with 17 bases between. There are 14 residues in the CDR3. This chain's CDR3 is CASSHEFRESEAFF. The CDR3 DNA follows: TGTGCCAGCTCCCACGAGTTTCGAGAGTCTGAAGCTTTCTTT.

The J gene is TRBJ1-1, the V gene TRBV7-3; no firm D call. The CDR3 consists of 14 residues. Germline CDR1 and CDR2: SGHTA and FQGTGA. V dropped 0 bases and J dropped 5 bases, with 10 bases sitting between them. CDR3 sequence (DNA): TGTGCCAGCAGCTTAACGACCGGGAAGACTGAAGCTTTCTTT. Translating gives CASSLTTGKTEAFF.

This clone was detected only once. DNA for the CDR3: TGCGCCAGCAGCTTGCGCAGGGGAGATACGCAGTATTTT. Residues: CASSLRRGDTQYF. The rearrangement uses TRBV5-1 and TRBJ2-3; a weak D match, TRBD1 (6 bases). Trimming stripped 1 base from V and 5 bases from J, with 8 bases between. Germline V gene sequence: CDR1 SGHRS, CDR2 YFSETQ. The CDR3 totals 13 residues. Full variable domain (outside the CDR3, taken from reference TRBV5-1 and TRBJ2-3): KAGVTQTPRYLIKTRGQQVTLSCSPISGHRSVSWYQQTPGQGLQFLFEYFSETQRNKGNFPGRFSGRQFSNSRSEMNVSTLELGDSALYLCASSLRRGDTQYFGPGTRLTVL.

V is TRBV7-9 and J is TRBJ2-1; unclear D gene. V was pared by 5 bases and J by 7 bases, with 15 bases between. The germline V gene encodes CDR1 SEHNR and CDR2 FQNEAQ (reference sequence). The CDR3 length is 14 residues. The CDR3 coding sequence is TGTGCCAGCAGCCCAGGCACCGTAATAAATGAGCAGTTCTTC. Protein sequence: CASSPGTVINEQFF.

V and J are TRBV4-2 and TRBJ2-7, with TRBD2 identical over 12 bases. The V and J ends lost 0 bases and 2 bases, in that order; junction bases with no gene match: 5. The V gene's germline CDR1 is LGHNA and CDR2 YNFKEQ. The CDR3 is made up of 17 amino acids. The DNA for the CDR3 is TGTGCCAGCAGCCAAGACTATCTAGCGGGAGGGACCTACGAGCAGTACTTC. Protein: CASSQDYLAGGTYEQYF.

This chain links TRBV11-1 with TRBJ2-5, with D maybe TRBD1 (6 bases). Trimming took 2 bases from V and 8 from J, leaving 12 bases between them. The CDR3 sequence is 13 residues long. Germline V gene data show CDR1 as SGHAT and CDR2 as FQDESV (reference sequence). CDR3 in amino acids: CASSLYREGTQYF. The DNA of the CDR3 is TGTGCCAGCAGCTTATACAGGGAAGGCACCCAGTACTTC.

The chain combines TRBV7-9 with TRBJ1-3, with D possibly TRBD1 on 6 matching bases. The CDR3 spans 15 residues. V lost 1 base and J lost 8, with 15 bases in between. CDR1 SEHNR and CDR2 FQNEAQ come from the germline V gene (reference sequence). In DNA, the CDR3 is TGTGCCAGCAGCTTAGAAACGGCAGGACAGTACACCATATATTTT. Translating gives CASSLETAGQYTIYF.

The chain employs TRBV30 and TRBJ2-2; TRBD1 agrees at 9 bases. J lost 4 bases, V lost 4 bases, and 7 bases had no gene match. CDR1 and CDR2 (germline): GTSNPN, SVGIG (reference sequence). This CDR3 has 15 amino acids. CDR3 region: CAWIPGTGTTGELFF. For the CDR3, the DNA is TGTGCCTGGATACCCGGGACAGGGACCACCGGGGAGCTGTTTTTT.

The V gene is TRBV27, the J gene TRBJ2-5; D gene unclear. The germline V gene encodes CDR1 MNHEY and CDR2 SMNVEV (reference sequence). Trimming stripped 6 bases from V and 5 bases from J, with 19 bases between. This CDR3 is 15 amino acids long. The CDR3 DNA follows: TGTGCCAGCAGCCCCCCCAATAGATTGCCGGAGACCCAGTACTTC. The encoded protein is CASSPPNRLPETQYF.

The chain has TRBV30 and TRBJ2-7; D is unresolved. Per germline, CDR1 GTSNPN and CDR2 SVGIG (reference sequence). V was pared by 3 bases and J by 3 bases, with 12 bases between. The CDR3 runs 13 residues. CDR3 amino acids: CAWRTVRVYEQYF. CDR3 DNA: TGTGCCTGGAGAACAGTTCGAGTCTACGAGCAGTACTTC.

The V call is TRBV6-5, the J call TRBJ2-1; TRBD1 agrees at 8 bases. CDR1 and CDR2 (germline): MNHEY, SVGAGI. The length of the CDR3 is 14 residues. V lost 6 bases to trimming and J lost 7 bases; unmatched junction nucleotides: 8. CDR3 sequence (DNA): TGTGCCAGCAGCCCAAGACAGGGGCCTAATGAGCAGTTCTTC. This codes for CASSPRQGPNEQFF.

In DNA, the CDR3 is TGCGCCAGCAGCCAAGGACTAGGCGAGCAGTTCTTC. Translated, it gives CASSQGLGEQFF. The chain joins TRBV4-1 to TRBJ2-1; D may be TRBD2 (6 bases). Germline V gene sequence: CDR1 MGHRA, CDR2 YSYEKL. V was shortened by 1 base and J by 10 bases, with 8 bases between the two germline ends. The CDR3 consists of 12 residues.